This entry lists 13 T cell receptor beta chains sequenced from one sample in a study of blood T cell repertoires in COVID-19. Repertoires were generated with immunoSEQ multiplex PCR, while TCRdb's copy carries only in-frame clones and drops some. The profile shows fewer than 150,000 clones, around 85% of them singletons. Sequenced: peripheral blood. The receptor source for this set is a woman in her 50s who had recovered from COVID-19.

This chain connects TRBV25-1 to TRBJ1-2; D might be TRBD1 (5 bases). Germline-derived CDR1 and CDR2 are MGHDK and SYGVNS. CDR3 length: 15 amino acids. V was cut by 2 bases and J by 8 bases, with 18 bases left in between. CDR3 in amino acids: CASSEGGVPRGGYTF. Written as DNA, the CDR3 is TGTGCCAGCAGTGAAGGAGGGGTTCCGCGAGGGGGCTACACCTTC.

This clone came up a few times. The chain combines TRBV7-2 with TRBJ2-2, with a tentative D call TRBD1 (6 bases). The V end lost 4 bases, the J end lost 7 bases, and 16 bases lay between the germline ends. This CDR3 region has 15 residues. CDR1 is SGHTA and CDR2 is FQGNSA in the germline V gene. CDR3 nucleotides: TGTGCCAGCAGCTACGGTCACAGGGATGGCGGGGAGCTGTTTTTT. It encodes CASSYGHRDGGELFF. Full variable domain (outside the CDR3, taken from reference TRBV7-2 and TRBJ2-2): GAGVSQSPSNKVTEKGKDVELRCDPISGHTALYWYRQSLGQGLEFLIYFQGNSAPDKSGLPSDRFSAERTGGSVSTLTIQRTQQEDSAVYLCASSYGHRDGGELFFGEGSRLTVL.

The chain carries TRBV6-2 or TRBV6-3 and TRBJ1-5, with D hard to call. The V gene's germline CDR1 is MNHEY and CDR2 SVGEGT. The CDR3 sequence is 14 residues long. The V gene lost 1 base and the J gene lost 6 bases, with 10 bases spanning the gap. The CDR3 region has the DNA TGTGCCAGCAGTTACTACAGTTCCCGTCAGCCCCAGCATTTT. Amino acid sequence: CASSYYSSRQPQHF.

The chain employs TRBV7-9 and TRBJ2-5; possible D gene TRBD2, 7 bases. V lost 3 bases and J 4 bases, leaving 18 bases between the germline ends. The CDR3 runs 16 residues. Germline loops: CDR1 SEHNR, CDR2 FQNEAQ (reference sequence). This chain's CDR3 is CASSFGGGGRGETQYF. DNA for the CDR3: TGTGCCAGCAGCTTTGGCGGCGGGGGCCGGGGAGAGACCCAGTACTTC. Filled out from reference TRBV7-9 and TRBJ2-5, the complete variable domain reads DTGVSQNPRHKITKRGQNVTFRCDPISEHNRLYWYRQTLGQGPEFLTYFQNEAQLEKSRLLSDRFSAERPKGSFSTLEIQRTEQGDSAMYLCASSFGGGGRGETQYFGPGTRLLVL.

A word on this clone: One end of the junction does not line up with germline, which may come from a read error. This rearrangement joins TRBV10-3 to TRBJ2-2, with TRBD2 matching over 12 bases. Germline loops: CDR1 ENHRY, CDR2 SYGVKD. The CDR3 has 14 residues. Here the CDR3 reads CATRTSGNAGELFF. DNA for the CDR3: TGTGCCACGAGGACTAGCGGGAACGCCGGGGAGCTGTTTTTT.

The rearrangement uses TRBV24-1 and TRBJ2-1; TRBD2 matches 10 bases. The CDR3 runs to 18 residues. With V trimmed by 7 bases and J by 3 bases, 14 bases remained unmatched. Germline assignment: CDR1 KGHDR and CDR2 SFDVKD. The chain's CDR3 is CATSITPGLAGVYNEQFF. CDR3 DNA: TGTGCCACCAGCATTACCCCGGGGCTAGCGGGAGTCTACAATGAGCAGTTCTTC.

The CDR3 DNA sequence: TGCAGTGCTAGTTCGACTGGGGGGACAGGGACCGCTTTCTTT. Residues: CSASSTGGTGTAFF. The chain combines TRBV20-1 with TRBJ1-1; 9 positions match TRBD1. The CDR3 loop spans 14 amino acids. The germline gives CDR1 DFQATT, CDR2 SNEGSKA (reference sequence). Trimming cost V 3 bases and J 11 bases; bases outside gene matches: 13.

Turning to this clone: Other nucleotide sequences in the sample specify the same CDR3. The chain couples TRBV4-1 to TRBJ2-1, with 8 bases identical to TRBD2. V lost 1 base to trimming and J lost 4 bases; unmatched junction nucleotides: 6. The CDR3 has 16 amino acids. Per germline, CDR1 MGHRA and CDR2 YSYEKL. CDR3: CASSQVGSGGYNEQFF. The CDR3 nucleotides are TGCGCCAGCAGCCAAGTAGGAAGCGGGGGATACAATGAGCAGTTCTTC.

The chain combines TRBV2 with TRBJ2-5; TRBD1 matches 8 bases. CDR1 is SNHLY and CDR2 is FYNNEI in the germline V gene. Trimming took 6 bases from V and 4 from J; bases not matched to a gene: 10. This CDR3 has 15 amino acids. CDR3 DNA sequence: TGTGCCAGCAGGCTGTTGCAGGGGGCTGGAGAGACCCAGTACTTC. Translation: CASRLLQGAGETQYF.

A single count supports this clone. This chain joins TRBV28 and TRBJ2-2; 10 bases are shared with TRBD1. In germline, CDR1 is MDHEN, CDR2 SYDVKM. V lost 3 bases to trimming and J lost 5 bases; unmatched junction nucleotides: 3. This CDR3 spans 15 amino acids. This CDR3 reads CASSLDRGSTGELFF. The CDR3 DNA follows: TGTGCCAGCAGTTTGGACAGGGGGTCAACCGGGGAGCTGTTTTTT.

This clone was observed a few times. V usage is TRBV7-9 and J usage is TRBJ1-1; unclear D gene. The CDR3 has 12 residues. V dropped 1 base and J dropped 12 bases, with 12 bases sitting between them. In germline, CDR1 is SEHNR, CDR2 FQNEAQ (reference sequence). The CDR3 reads CASSLEGVRTFF. CDR3 coding DNA: TGTGCCAGCAGCTTAGAAGGAGTAAGGACTTTCTTT.

The V and J genes are TRBV2 and TRBJ2-7; tentatively, D is TRBD1 (6 bases). This CDR3 contains 13 residues. V shed 6 bases and J shed 3 bases, with 12 bases lying between them. Germline CDR1 reads SNHLY; CDR2 reads FYNNEI. DNA of the CDR3: TGTGCCAGCAGGCAGGGGTTGCGCTACGAGCAGTACTTC. This encodes CASRQGLRYEQYF.

V and J are TRBV11-3 and TRBJ2-5; TRBD1 might be the D (6 bases). Between the trimmed V and J ends, which lost 0 bases and 5 bases, there was a span of 19 bases. The CDR3 contains 17 residues. Germline CDR1 is SGHNT and CDR2 is YENEEA. The CDR3 reads CASSLEAGTRSSETQYF. Here the CDR3 DNA reads TGTGCCAGCAGCTTAGAGGCCGGGACAAGAAGTTCCGAGACCCAGTACTTC.